This entry concerns a single T cell receptor beta chain. These data originate in a study of blood T cell repertoires in COVID-19. The CDR3 is 15 amino acids. The V gene lost 5 bases and the J gene lost 2 bases, with 13 bases spanning the gap. Germline lookup yields CDR1 LNHNV and CDR2 YYDKDF (reference sequence). Libraries were prepared by immunoSEQ multiplex PCR; TCRdb keeps only in-frame clonotypes and omits some of them. Here the sample spans tens of thousands of clones, around 90% being singletons. The sequenced sample consisted of peripheral blood. This receptor was taken from a human donor in a cohort sampled during active COVID-19. The genes are TRBV15 and TRBJ1-3; maybe TRBD1 (6 bases). The CDR3 nucleotides are TGTGCCACCAGCCTCGGGGGGGGCACTGGAAACACCATATATTTT. This codes for CATSLGGGTGNTIYF.